This T cell receptor beta chain emerged from a study of early T cells in non-severe SARS-CoV-2 infection. Individual cDNA molecules were tagged with unique molecular identifiers. TCRdb reprocessed the 5' RACE reads with MiXCR, giving one entry per CDR3 protein. The sample holds some 22,000 distinct CDR3 sequences, 4% to 5% seen once. The trim removed 4 bases at V and 0 bases at J, leaving 13 bases unmatched. This CDR3 is built from 20 residues. The germline V gene encodes CDR1 SGHDN and CDR2 FVKESK. The source is an adult who was a healthcare worker with PCR-confirmed SARS-CoV-2 infection or an uninfected control (not recorded which). J is TRBJ2-1 and V is TRBV14, with 12 nucleotides matching TRBD2. The sequenced sample consisted of whole blood. Here the CDR3 DNA reads TGTGCCAGCAGCCCTATACTGGGACTAGCGGGTCTGAGCTCCTACAATGAGCAGTTCTTC. This translates into CASSPILGLAGLSSYNEQFF.